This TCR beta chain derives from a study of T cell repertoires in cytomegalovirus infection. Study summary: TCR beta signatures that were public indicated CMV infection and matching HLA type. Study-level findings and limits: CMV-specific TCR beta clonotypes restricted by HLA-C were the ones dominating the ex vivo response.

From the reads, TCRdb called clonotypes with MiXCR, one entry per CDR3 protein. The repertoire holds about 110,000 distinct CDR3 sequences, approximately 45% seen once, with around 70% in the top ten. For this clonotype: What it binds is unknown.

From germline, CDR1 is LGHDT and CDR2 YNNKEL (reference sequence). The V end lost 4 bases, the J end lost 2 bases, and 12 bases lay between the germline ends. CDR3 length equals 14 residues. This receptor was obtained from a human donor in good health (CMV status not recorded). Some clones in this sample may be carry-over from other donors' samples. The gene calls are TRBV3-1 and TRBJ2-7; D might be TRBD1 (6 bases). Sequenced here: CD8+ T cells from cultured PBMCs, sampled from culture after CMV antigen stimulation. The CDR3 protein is CASSLGTQTYEQYF. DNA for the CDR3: TGTGCCAGCAGCCTCGGGACACAAACCTACGAGCAGTACTTC.